The 20 T cell receptor beta chains below all came from one sample that was sequenced in a study of blood T cells in healthy people across ages. A sample-barcoded 5' primer and a J-beta primer mix were used in a second PCR of about 7 to 11 cycles. Each CDR3 protein is one row after TCRdb ran MiXCR on the 5' RACE reads. The data show about 780,000 distinct CDR3 sequences, with about 46% seen just once and roughly 18% held by the top ten. The sample taken for sequencing was blood. Receptors were obtained from a man older than 75 in good health.

The chain couples TRBV29-1 to TRBJ2-5, with D possibly being TRBD1 (6 bases). The closer fit of TRBJ2-7 to the DNA end suggests the J call may be wrong. The germline CDR1 and CDR2 sequences are SQVTM and ANQGSEA. This CDR3 is 13 amino acids long. In DNA, the CDR3 is TGCAGCGTTGCGGCAGGGGTCGGCTACGAGCAGTACTTC. This translates into CSVAAGVGYEQYF.

V usage is TRBV7-6 and J usage is TRBJ1-1; D is unclear. Germline CDR1 SGHVS, CDR2 FNYEAQ. With 5 bases removed from V and 1 base from J, the gap between germline ends came to 11 bases. This CDR3 comprises 14 residues. The chain's CDR3 is CASSTLRGNTEAFF. DNA for the CDR3: TGTGCCAGCAGCACCCTCCGGGGGAACACTGAAGCTTTCTTT.

This clonotype was found many times. The V and J genes are TRBV7-2 and TRBJ2-1; D is possibly TRBD2 (5 bases). Trimming removed 2 bases from V and 5 bases from J, with 19 bases in between. There are 17 residues in the CDR3. Germline CDR1 SGHTA, CDR2 FQGNSA. The DNA of the CDR3 is TGTGCCAGCAGCTTATCGGTTTTAGGGAGCGGAAACAATGAGCAGTTCTTC. It specifies CASSLSVLGSGNNEQFF.

The chain combines TRBV3-1 with TRBJ1-4; D is perhaps TRBD1 (6 bases). Trimming stripped 0 bases from V and 8 bases from J, with 13 bases between. CDR3 length: 15 amino acids. The germline V gene has CDR1 LGHDT and CDR2 YNNKEL (reference sequence). In nucleotides, the CDR3 is TGTGCCAGCAGCCAAGATCCAGGGGCGGGGGAAAAACTGTTTTTT. Amino acids: CASSQDPGAGEKLFF.

This clonotype was detected many times. This chain connects TRBV28 to TRBJ2-3; no clear D gene. CDR3 length: 14 residues. The germline CDR1 and CDR2 sequences are MDHEN and SYDVKM. The V end was cut by 6 bases, the J end by 3 bases, with 13 bases between. Here the CDR3 DNA reads TGTGCCAGCAGCCCGAGTGGGGAAACAGATACGCAGTATTTT. Encoded protein: CASSPSGETDTQYF.

Note on this clonotype: This may be a read error: a much more frequent sequence differs by one nucleotide. The chain links TRBV7-8 to TRBJ2-1; 13 nucleotides agree with TRBD2. This CDR3 has 19 residues. CDR1 and CDR2 (germline): SGHVS, FQNEAQ. J gave up 3 bases and V 5 bases, and 13 bases lay outside the gene matches. The CDR3 DNA sequence: TGTGCCAGCAGCCTCCGGACTAGCGGGAGTTTTTTCCTCTACAATGAGCAGTTCTTC. The encoded protein is CASSLRTSGSFFLYNEQFF. Full variable domain (remainder filled in from reference TRBV7-8 and TRBJ2-1): GAGVSQSPRYKVAKRGQDVALRCDPISGHVSLFWYQQALGQGPEFLTYFQNEAQLDKSGLPSDRFFAERPEGSVSTLKIQRTQQEDSAVYLCASSLRTSGSFFLYNEQFFGPGTRLTVL.

This clonotype was counted only a few times. The V gene is TRBV5-1, the J gene TRBJ2-3; a weak D match, TRBD1 (5 bases). Trimming stripped 0 bases from V and 5 bases from J, with 10 bases between. This CDR3 contains 14 residues. CDR1 and CDR2 (germline): SGHRS, YFSETQ. The CDR3 sequence: CASSLGTTGDTQYF. The CDR3 DNA sequence: TGCGCCAGCAGCTTGGGGACAACCGGAGATACGCAGTATTTT.

This clonotype turned up a few times. V gene TRBV27 combines with J gene TRBJ1-4; TRBD1 is a possible D gene (6 bases). Trimming cost V 7 bases and J 2 bases, with 11 bases left between them. The CDR3 has 14 amino acids. The germline V gene encodes CDR1 MNHEY and CDR2 SMNVEV (reference sequence). CDR3 protein: CASTPTGTNEKLFF. CDR3 sequence (DNA): TGTGCCAGCACCCCGACAGGCACTAATGAAAAACTGTTTTTT. The entire variable domain, with the rest obtained from reference TRBV27 and TRBJ1-4, is as follows: EAQVTQNPRYLITVTGKKLTVTCSQNMNHEYMSWYRQDPGLGLRQIYYSMNVEVTDKGDVPEGYKVSRKEKRNFPLILESPSPNQTSLYFCASTPTGTNEKLFFGSGTQLSVL.

V is TRBV15 and J is TRBJ2-5; D is uncertain. From germline, CDR1 is LNHNV and CDR2 YYDKDF (reference sequence). Trimming stripped 3 bases from V and 7 bases from J, with 12 bases between. The CDR3 consists of 13 residues. CDR3 loop: CATSSLSIGTQYF. The DNA of the CDR3 is TGTGCCACCAGCAGTCTTTCCATAGGGACCCAGTACTTC.

The J gene is TRBJ2-1, the V gene TRBV27, with TRBD1 matching over 7 bases. V shed 2 bases and J 4 bases; nucleotides not matched to a gene: 5. Germline V lookup: CDR1 MNHEY, CDR2 SMNVEV (reference sequence). This CDR3 is built from 15 residues. This CDR3 is CASSLTGQLYNEQFF. The CDR3 bases are TGTGCCAGCAGTTTAACGGGACAGCTATACAATGAGCAGTTCTTC.

This clonotype has just a few counts. At one boundary the junction diverges from the germline segment, which might be a read error. The V call is TRBV18, the J call TRBJ2-5; D remains unclear. This CDR3 contains 12 residues. CDR1 and CDR2 from the germline V gene are KGHSH and LQKENI. The CDR3 sequence is CASAPTGETQYF. The CDR3 coding sequence is TGTGCCAGCGCACCAACGGGAGAGACCCAGTACTTC.

This clonotype was seen a handful of times. This chain links TRBV18 with TRBJ2-1; 8 nucleotides agree with TRBD1. The germline gives CDR1 KGHSH, CDR2 LQKENI. The CDR3 runs 15 residues. V was clipped by 3 bases and J by 5 bases; unmatched bases: 6. This chain's CDR3 is CASSPRTGNNNEQFF. The CDR3, as DNA: TGTGCCAGCTCACCCCGGACAGGGAATAACAATGAGCAGTTCTTC.

J is TRBJ2-1 and V is TRBV27; TRBD1 agrees at 10 bases. After removal of 5 bases from V and 6 bases from J, the junction contained 7 bases not matched to a gene. The CDR3 is 15 amino acids. Looked up from germline, CDR1 is MNHEY and CDR2 is SMNVEV (reference sequence). This chain's CDR3 is CASSPGTGAFNEQFF. In nucleotides, the CDR3 is TGTGCCAGCAGTCCCGGGACAGGGGCTTTCAATGAGCAGTTCTTC.

Comments on this clonotype: One base away lies a much larger clone, so this may be a sequencing read error. V is TRBV4-3 and J is TRBJ2-7; 9 positions match TRBD2. The V gene's germline CDR1 is LGHNA and CDR2 YSLEER. V dropped 0 bases and J dropped 7; count of bases not matched to a gene: 16. The CDR3 extends over 18 amino acids. CDR3 amino acids: CASSQEPSGISSYNEQYF. The CDR3 DNA is TGCGCCAGCAGCCAAGAACCTAGCGGGATTAGCTCCTACAATGAGCAGTACTTC.

This clonotype was picked up a small number of times. The V gene is TRBV4-3, the J gene TRBJ2-6; a weak D match, TRBD1 (5 bases). The CDR3 is 16 amino acids. Trimming removed 3 bases from V and 4 bases from J, with 13 bases in between. The germline gives CDR1 LGHNA, CDR2 YSLEER. The CDR3 coding sequence is TGCGCCAGCAGCCACTCTCCAGGGTCCGGGGCCAACGTCCTGACTTTC. Amino acids: CASSHSPGSGANVLTF.

This sequence joins TRBV20-1 and TRBJ2-7; D is undetermined. The J call is uncertain, as TRBJ2-5 better fits the DNA end. The CDR3 contains 13 residues. Looked up from germline, CDR1 is DFQATT and CDR2 is SNEGSKA (reference sequence). CDR3 coding DNA: TGCAGTGCTCGGCTAGAACCACTTTGGACCCAGTACTTC. Translating it yields CSARLEPLWTQYF.

In the case of this clonotype: The junction does not match germline at one end; this may be a read error. This sequence joins TRBV6-2 or TRBV6-3 and TRBJ2-7, with a weak D call TRBD2 (6 bases). CDR1 and CDR2 (germline): MNHEY, SVGEGT. There are 16 residues in the CDR3. DNA of the CDR3: TGTGCCAGCAGTTGCACCCAACTAGCTGCGGTCTACGGGCAGTACTTC. Translated: CASSCTQLAAVYGQYF.

In this sample, this clonotype turned up many times. The chain carries TRBV28 and TRBJ2-7; 8 bases align to TRBD1. CDR1 is MDHEN, CDR2 SYDVKM, per germline. The CDR3 is 12 residues long. J lost 7 bases, V lost 5 bases, and 4 bases had no gene match. CDR3 sequence: CASSRTGTEQYF. CDR3 nucleotides: TGTGCCAGCAGTCGGACAGGGACGGAGCAGTACTTC.

Notes on this clonotype: A much larger clone lies a single base off, so this may be a read error. This chain links TRBV12-3 or TRBV12-4 with TRBJ2-1, with D unresolved. The CDR3 is 11 residues long. V was clipped by 10 bases and J by 0 bases, with 4 bases between them. Here the CDR3 reads CATTSYNEQFF. DNA of the CDR3: TGTGCCACCACCTCCTACAATGAGCAGTTCTTC.

V is TRBV3-1 and J is TRBJ2-5, with TRBD2 identical over 7 bases. The assigned J gene may be wrong: the sequence end matches TRBJ2-7 better. Germline values: CDR1 LGHDT, CDR2 YNNKEL (reference sequence). This CDR3 is built from 16 residues. Here the CDR3 DNA reads TGTGCCAGCAGCCCGGTCAGACTAGCCGAATCCTACGAGCAGTACTTC. Amino acids: CASSPVRLAESYEQYF.